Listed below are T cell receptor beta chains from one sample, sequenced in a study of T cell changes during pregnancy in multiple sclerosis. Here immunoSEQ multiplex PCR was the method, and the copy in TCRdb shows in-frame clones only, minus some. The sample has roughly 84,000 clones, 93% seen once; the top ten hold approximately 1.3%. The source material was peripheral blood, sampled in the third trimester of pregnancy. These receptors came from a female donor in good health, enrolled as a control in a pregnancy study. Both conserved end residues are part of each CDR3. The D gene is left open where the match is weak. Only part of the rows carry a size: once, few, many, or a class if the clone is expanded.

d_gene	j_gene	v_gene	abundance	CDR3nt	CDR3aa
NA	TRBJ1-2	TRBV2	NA	TGTGCCAGCAGACAGACCCCTGGGGGCTACACCTTC	CASRQTPGGYTF
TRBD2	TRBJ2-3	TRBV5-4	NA	TGTGCCAGCAGGAGCCAAGCGGGAGTGGAAGATACGCAGTATTTT	CASRSQAGVEDTQYF
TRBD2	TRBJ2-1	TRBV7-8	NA	TGTGCCAGCAGCTGGCGGCGGGAGGGCCTGAGCTCCTACAATGAGCAGTTCTTC	CASSWRREGLSSYNEQFF
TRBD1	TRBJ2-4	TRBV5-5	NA	TGTGCCAGCAGCTTTTCCCAGGGGGTGGCCAAAAACATTCAGTACTTC	CASSFSQGVAKNIQYF
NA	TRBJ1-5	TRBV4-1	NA	TGCGCCAGCAGCCAAGATGCGGTTCAGGGGACGAGGCAGCCCCAGCATTTT	CASSQDAVQGTRQPQHF
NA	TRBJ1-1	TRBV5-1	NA	TGCGCCAGCAGCTGGGGGGGTCCGAACACTGAAGCTTTCTTT	CASSWGGPNTEAFF
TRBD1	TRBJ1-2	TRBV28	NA	TGTGCCAGCAGTTTCTCACTAATTAAGGACAGGGGGCGCTGGGAGGGCTACACCTTC	CASSFSLIKDRGRWEGYTF
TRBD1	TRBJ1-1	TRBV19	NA	TGTGCCAGTACCCCAGGGGTCCAGGGGGACACTGAAGCTTTCTTT	CASTPGVQGDTEAFF
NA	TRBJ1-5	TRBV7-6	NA	TGTGCCAGCAGCTTAGTGGCCGGGTCCTTACCATATAATCAGCCCCAGCATTTT	CASSLVAGSLPYNQPQHF
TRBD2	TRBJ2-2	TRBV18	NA	TGTGCCAGCTCACCACCGTTCCAGCAGGGAGAGACAAGCGGGAGATGGGCCGGGGAGCTGTTTTTT	CASSPPFQQGETSGRWAGELFF
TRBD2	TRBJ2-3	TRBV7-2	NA	TGTGCCAGCAGCCCCCGCCTAGCGGGAGCAACAGATACGCAGTATTTT	CASSPRLAGATDTQYF
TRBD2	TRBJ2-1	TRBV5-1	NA	TGCGCCAGCAGCTTAAGGGCGGGAGGTCCCCATGAGCAGTTCTTC	CASSLRAGGPHEQFF
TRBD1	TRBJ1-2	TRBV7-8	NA	TGTGCCAGCAGCTTAGCGGGACAGGGGATCGGCTATGGCTACACCTTC	CASSLAGQGIGYGYTF
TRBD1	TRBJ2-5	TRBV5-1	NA	TGCGCCAGCAGCTTAGGGACAGGGCAAGAGACCCAGTACTTC	CASSLGTGQETQYF
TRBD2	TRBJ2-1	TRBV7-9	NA	TGTGCCAGCAGCTCACGCGGGGGACTAGCGGGCCGATACAATGAGCAGTTCTTC	CASSSRGGLAGRYNEQFF
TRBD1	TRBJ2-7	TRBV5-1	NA	TGCGCCAGCAGCACCGGGACAGGGAGTGGTGGCTCGGGCGAGCAGTACTTC	CASSTGTGSGGSGEQYF
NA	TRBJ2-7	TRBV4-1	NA	TGCGCCAGCAGCCAAGTAGTATCAAATTCCTACGAGCAGTACTTC	CASSQVVSNSYEQYF
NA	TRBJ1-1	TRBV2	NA	TGTGCCAGCGAGGAAAACACTGAAGCTTTCTTT	CASEENTEAFF
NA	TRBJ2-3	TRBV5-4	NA	TGTGCCAGCAGCCCCCCCGGGCTAGAGCGGACAGATACGCAGTATTTT	CASSPPGLERTDTQYF
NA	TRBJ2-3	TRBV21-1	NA	TGTGCCAGCAGCCCCCGGGCCGGACAGGGAGTATCAGATACGCAGTATTTT	CASSPRAGQGVSDTQYF
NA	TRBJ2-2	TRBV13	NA	TGTGCCAGCAGCTTTATCGCCGGGGAGCTGTTTTTT	CASSFIAGELFF
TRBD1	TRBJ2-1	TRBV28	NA	TGTGCCAGCATACTAAGACAGGGGAACTCGGATGAGCAGTTCTTC	CASILRQGNSDEQFF
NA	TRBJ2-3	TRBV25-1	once	TGTGCCAGCAGTGAATACAGGACAAACACAGATACGCAGTATTTT	CASSEYRTNTDTQYF
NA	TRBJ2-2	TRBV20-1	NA	TGCAGTGCTAGGGGAGCCGGGGAGCTGTTTTTT	CSARGAGELFF
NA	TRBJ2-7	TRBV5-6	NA	TGTGCCAGCAGCTCCGACAGGAACGGACCCTACGAGCAGTACTTC	CASSSDRNGPYEQYF
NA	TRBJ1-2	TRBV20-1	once	TGCATAAATGAGTTGGATGGCTACACCTTC	CINELDGYTF
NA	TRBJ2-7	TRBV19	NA	TGTGCCAGTAGTAAAACCATGGACAGGAGGGATCAGCAGTACTTC	CASSKTMDRRDQQYF
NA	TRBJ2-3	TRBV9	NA	TGTGCCAGCAGCCCCCGGAAAACCGCGGCTGGCACAGATACGCAGTATTTT	CASSPRKTAAGTDTQYF
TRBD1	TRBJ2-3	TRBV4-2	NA	TGTGCCAGCAGCCCATGGACAGGGATTTACACAGATACGCAGTATTTT	CASSPWTGIYTDTQYF
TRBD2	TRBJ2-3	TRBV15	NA	TGTGCCACCAGCAGAGTTGGACGGGAGGGCCCCACAGATACGCAGTATTTT	CATSRVGREGPTDTQYF
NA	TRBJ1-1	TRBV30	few	TGTGCCTGGAGTGTACTCTCATTTGAAGCTTTCTTT	CAWSVLSFEAFF
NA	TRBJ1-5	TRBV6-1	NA	TGTGCCAGCAGCACCCTCGGGGGAGGGAATCAGCCCCAGCATTTT	CASSTLGGGNQPQHF
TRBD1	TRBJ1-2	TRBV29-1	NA	TGCAGCGTTGAAGATCCGCAGGGGGCTAACTATGGCTACACCTTC	CSVEDPQGANYGYTF
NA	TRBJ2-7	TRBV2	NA	TGTGCCAGCAGTGAAGGGGCAGTTTTCTACGAGCAGTACTTC	CASSEGAVFYEQYF
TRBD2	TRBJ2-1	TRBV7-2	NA	TGTGCCAGCAGCATGGGACTAGCGGGAGGGCCGGAGAATGAGCAGTTCTTC	CASSMGLAGGPENEQFF
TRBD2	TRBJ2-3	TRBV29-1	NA	TGCAGCGTTCACCCGCTCCGGACTAGCGGAAGCACAGATACGCAGTATTTT	CSVHPLRTSGSTDTQYF
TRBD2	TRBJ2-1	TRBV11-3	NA	TGTGCCAGCAGCGGAGGGGAAGGGGACTACTACAATGAGCAGTTCTTC	CASSGGEGDYYNEQFF
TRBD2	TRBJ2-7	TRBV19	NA	TGTGCCAGTAGTGTAACTAGCGGGAGTTCAGTGGAGCAGTACTTC	CASSVTSGSSVEQYF
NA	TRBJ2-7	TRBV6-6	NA	TGTGCCAGCAGTCCCCGGGACAAGAGTTTAGGTGAGCAGTACTTC	CASSPRDKSLGEQYF
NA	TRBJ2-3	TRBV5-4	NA	TGTGCCAGCAGCTATCTCACAGATACGCAGTATTTT	CASSYLTDTQYF
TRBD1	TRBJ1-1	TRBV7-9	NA	TGTGCCAGCAGCTTGCCGGCGGACAGGGGCGACACTGAAGCTTTCTTT	CASSLPADRGDTEAFF
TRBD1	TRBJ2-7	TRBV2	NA	TGTGCCAGCAGTTCCCGGGACAGGGGGACCTACGAGCAGTACTTC	CASSSRDRGTYEQYF
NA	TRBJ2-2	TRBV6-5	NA	TGTGCCAGCCTAGGGGTCCCGAACACCGGGGAGCTGTTTTTT	CASLGVPNTGELFF
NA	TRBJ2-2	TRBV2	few	TGTGCCAGCAGCGTTTTGGAGGGGAACACCGGGGAGCTGTTTTTT	CASSVLEGNTGELFF
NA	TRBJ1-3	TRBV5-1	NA	TGCGCCAGCAGCTTGGGGGGGCCGGGAAACACCATATATTTT	CASSLGGPGNTIYF
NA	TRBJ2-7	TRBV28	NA	TGTGCCAGCAGAAGGGGACTGAACTACGAGCAGTACTTC	CASRRGLNYEQYF
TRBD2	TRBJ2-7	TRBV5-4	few	TGTGCCAGCAGAGAAGCTAGCGGGAGCAGCTACGAGCAGTACTTC	CASREASGSSYEQYF
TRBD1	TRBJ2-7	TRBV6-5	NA	TGTGCCAGCACGAGGGGACAGGGAGTCTTCGAGCAGTACTTC	CASTRGQGVFEQYF
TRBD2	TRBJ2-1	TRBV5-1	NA	TGCGCCAGCGGCCACGGGGACTACGGTGGTTGGGAGCAGTTCTTC	CASGHGDYGGWEQFF